This T cell receptor (beta chain) was recorded in a study of vaccination and CD4 T cells after COVID-19. Sequenced with the Oncomine TCR Beta short-read assay was DNA taken from cultured CD4+ T cells. MiXCR was run by TCRdb on the PCR reads, yielding one entry per CDR3 protein. There are about 12,000 distinct CDR3 sequences in the sample; 64% occur only once, and more than 13% lies in the top ten. By proportion, this clonotype is medium-sized. No antigen is known for it. Treatment described: roughly ten-day PBMC culture with coronavirus spike peptide pools or control peptides (ViraFEST assay). Germline CDR1 reads SGHTA; CDR2 reads FQGNSA. V lost 5 bases to trimming and J lost 6 bases, with 8 bases between them. This CDR3 contains 11 residues.

The source is a human donor who had recovered from COVID-19. The sample was CD4+ T cells from blood, cultured in vitro. This chain connects TRBV7-2 to TRBJ2-7; D call uncertain. The CDR3, as DNA: TGTGCCAGCAGCCCACTCTCCGAGCAGTACTTC. Translated: CASSPLSEQYF.